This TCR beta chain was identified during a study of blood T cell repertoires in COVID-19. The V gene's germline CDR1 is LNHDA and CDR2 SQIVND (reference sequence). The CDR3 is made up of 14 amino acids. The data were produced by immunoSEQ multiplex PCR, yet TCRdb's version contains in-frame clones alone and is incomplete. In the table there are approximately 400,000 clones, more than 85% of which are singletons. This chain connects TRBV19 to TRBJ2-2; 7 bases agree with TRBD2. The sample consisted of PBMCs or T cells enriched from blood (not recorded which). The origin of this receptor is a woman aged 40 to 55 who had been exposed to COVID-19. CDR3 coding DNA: TGTGCTGTGGGGGAGGGGTTCAACACCGGGGAGCTGTTTTTT. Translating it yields CAVGEGFNTGELFF.